The 4 T cell receptor beta chains below were found in one sample sequenced in a study of metastatic and nonmetastatic thyroid tumors. TCRdb reanalyzed the PCR reads with MiXCR. The data contain 15,000 or so clones, 30% to 35% of them seen just once; the ten biggest clones take up 8% to 11%. All patients were treatment-naive before thyroid surgery. The sample taken for sequencing was blood. Receptors originate from a female donor with papillary thyroid cancer or a benign thyroid nodule (not recorded which). Some clones in this sample may be carry-over from other donors' samples.

The rearrangement joins TRBV5-8 to TRBJ1-2; 7 bases fit TRBD1. The CDR3 extends over 14 amino acids. CDR1 is SGHTS and CDR2 is YDEGEE in the germline V gene. V lost 1 base and J lost 4; bases outside the gene matches: 4. The CDR3 region has the DNA TGTGCCAGCAGCTTGACAGGGGAGGGCTATGGCTACACCTTC. Translating gives CASSLTGEGYGYTF.

This clone occurred many times. The chain uses TRBV4-2 and TRBJ2-1; 10 bases align to TRBD2. This CDR3 is 16 amino acids long. The J segment lost 5 bases and the V segment lost 5 bases, leaving 9 bases of the junction unmatched. Germline-derived CDR1 and CDR2 are LGHNA and YNFKEQ. The CDR3 bases are TGTGCCAGCAGCATACTAGCGGGGATGGAAAACAATGAGCAGTTCTTC. Translating it yields CASSILAGMENNEQFF.

The chain uses TRBV5-4 and TRBJ2-1, with D unclear. Germline V lookup: CDR1 SGHNT, CDR2 YYREEE (reference sequence). V was pared by 0 bases and J by 12 bases, with 13 bases between. The CDR3 is made up of 13 amino acids. The CDR3 loop is CASSLGVGSGQFF. The CDR3 DNA reads TGTGCCAGCAGCTTGGGGGTGGGCTCGGGGCAGTTCTTC.

The table lists this clone with a few counts. Sequence at one end of the junction differs from germline and may be a read error. The chain uses TRBV15 and TRBJ2-7; D unresolved. There are 12 residues in the CDR3. The germline V gene encodes CDR1 LNHNV and CDR2 YYDKDF (reference sequence). CDR3 sequence (DNA): TGTGCCACCAGCAACTCTACCTACGAGCTGTACTTT. It translates to CATSNSTYELYF.